These 4 T cell receptor beta chains came from one sample sequenced in a study of T-cell reconstitution after alpha-beta-depleted transplantation in children. Researchers prepared the TCRbeta library using unique molecular identifiers, the study reports. MiXCR was run by TCRdb on the PCR reads, yielding one entry per CDR3 protein. The table lists approximately 500,000 distinct CDR3 sequences, more than 20% of them singletons, with around a third in the top ten. Sequencing was performed on PBMCs, taken before TCRalphabeta/CD19-depleted stem cell transplant. These receptors were taken from a boy in the first two years of life with Wiskott-Aldrich syndrome, due to receive a stem cell transplant.

This sequence joins TRBV20-1 and TRBJ1-5; D is possibly TRBD1 (5 bases). Germline V gene lookup returns CDR1 DFQATT and CDR2 SNEGSKA (reference sequence). Trimming took 5 bases from V and 3 from J, leaving 11 bases between them. The CDR3 is made up of 13 amino acids. This CDR3 is CSALRQTNQPQHF. The CDR3 DNA sequence: TGCAGTGCTCTAAGACAGACCAATCAGCCCCAGCATTTT.

This clonotype has more than one count but fewer than ten. The J gene is TRBJ2-3, the V gene TRBV7-3; D unresolved. The V end lost 1 base, the J end lost 1 base, and 15 bases lay between the germline ends. The CDR3 length is 17 residues. Germline assignment: CDR1 SGHTA and CDR2 FQGTGA. The CDR3 sequence: CASSLSRRGTRTDTQYF. CDR3 sequence (DNA): TGTGCCAGCAGCTTAAGTCGTCGCGGAACCCGCACAGATACGCAGTATTTT. The variable domain in full, completed from reference TRBV7-3 and TRBJ2-3, reads GAGVSQTPSNKVTEKGKYVELRCDPISGHTALYWYRQSLGQGPEFLIYFQGTGAADDSGLPNDRFFAVRPEGSVSTLKIQRTERGDSAVYLCASSLSRRGTRTDTQYFGPGTRLTVL.

This sequence joins TRBV28 and TRBJ2-5; D gene unclear. Per germline, CDR1 MDHEN and CDR2 SYDVKM. V gave up 7 bases and J gave up 2 bases, with 20 bases separating them. This CDR3 is 16 amino acids long. The CDR3 bases are TGTGCCAGCACTCCCAGGCTCCGCCGGAGTCAAGAGACCCAGTACTTC. This codes for CASTPRLRRSQETQYF. Filled out from reference TRBV28 and TRBJ2-5, the complete variable domain reads DVKVTQSSRYLVKRTGEKVFLECVQDMDHENMFWYRQDPGLGLRLIYFSYDVKMKEKGDIPEGYSVSREKKERFSLILESASTNQTSMYLCASTPRLRRSQETQYFGPGTRLLVL.

This clonotype was counted a few times. The chain carries TRBV30 and TRBJ2-1, with D maybe TRBD2 (6 bases). V dropped 0 bases and J dropped 9 bases, with 12 bases sitting between them. CDR1 and CDR2 (germline): GTSNPN, SVGIG (reference sequence). This CDR3 is 13 amino acids long. In DNA, the CDR3 is TGTGCCTGGAGTGTTGTAGACGGGAGTGAGCAGTTCTTC. Translated, it gives CAWSVVDGSEQFF.